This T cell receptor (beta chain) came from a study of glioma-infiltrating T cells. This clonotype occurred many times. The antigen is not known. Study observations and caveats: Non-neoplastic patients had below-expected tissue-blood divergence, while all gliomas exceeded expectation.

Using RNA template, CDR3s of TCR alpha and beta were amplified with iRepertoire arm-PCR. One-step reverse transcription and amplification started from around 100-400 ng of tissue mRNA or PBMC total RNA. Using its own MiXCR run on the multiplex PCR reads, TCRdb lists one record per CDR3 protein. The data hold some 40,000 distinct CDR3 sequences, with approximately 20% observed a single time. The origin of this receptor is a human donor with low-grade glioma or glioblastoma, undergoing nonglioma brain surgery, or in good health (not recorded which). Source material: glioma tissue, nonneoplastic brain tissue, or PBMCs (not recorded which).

The CDR3 bases are TGTGCCAGCAGGTCGGACATCTCCTACAATGAGCAGTTCTTC. Protein: CASRSDISYNEQFF. The gene calls are TRBV12-3 or TRBV12-4 and TRBJ2-1; tentative D call: TRBD1 (5 bases). The V end was cut by 6 bases, the J end by 0 bases, with 9 bases between. This CDR3 has 14 amino acids.